This TCR beta chain was sequenced in a study of OX40 agonist ivuxolimab in advanced cancers. Germline-derived CDR1 and CDR2 are SGHTA and FQGTGA. The CDR3 loop spans 14 amino acids. The germline V and J ends were trimmed by 0 bases and 2 bases, with 4 bases remaining between them. The data were produced by immunoSEQ multiplex PCR, yet TCRdb's version contains in-frame clones alone and is incomplete. The data contain some 15,000 clones, 70% to 75% of them singletons. Source: CD4+ or CD8+ T cells sorted from blood, taken in a trial of the OX40 agonist ivuxolimab. The J gene is TRBJ2-2, the V gene TRBV7-3; unclear D gene. The receptor's source is an adult with an advanced solid tumor such as melanoma, head and neck, liver or kidney cancer. DNA of the CDR3: TGTGCCAGCAGCTTAACCGGTAACACCGGGGAGCTGTTTTTT. It yields the protein CASSLTGNTGELFF. Full variable domain (rest looked up from reference TRBV7-3 and TRBJ2-2): GAGVSQTPSNKVTEKGKYVELRCDPISGHTALYWYRQSLGQGPEFLIYFQGTGAADDSGLPNDRFFAVRPEGSVSTLKIQRTERGDSAVYLCASSLTGNTGELFFGEGSRLTVL.